A selection of T cell receptor beta chains follows, all from one sample in a study of PD-1 blockade in mismatch repair-deficient tumors. Generated by immunoSEQ multiplex PCR, the TCRdb table keeps only in-frame clones and is missing some. The sample shows 15,000 to 25,000 clones, more than 65% of them seen only once. Sequencing used PBMCs, obtained 52 weeks after starting pembrolizumab. Receptor source: an adult with mismatch repair-deficient cancer. Each CDR3 is given with its conserved first and last residue. The order of the fields is V gene, D gene, CDR3 length, clone size, J gene, CDR3 protein, CDR3 DNA. A D gene is named only where the DNA matches it firmly. The size entry is marked missing in some rows and otherwise reads once, few, many or a size class.

V gene: TRBV6-5; D gene: NA; CDR3 length: 13; clone size: NA; J gene: TRBJ1-2; CDR3 protein: CASRTNRRNGYTF; CDR3 DNA: TGTGCCAGCAGGACGAACAGACGGAATGGCTACACCTTC
V gene: TRBV10-1; D gene: TRBD1; CDR3 length: 14; clone size: NA; J gene: TRBJ1-5; CDR3 protein: CASSRTGGNQPQHF; CDR3 DNA: TGCGCCAGCAGTCGGACAGGTGGCAATCAGCCCCAGCATTTT
V gene: TRBV7-6; D gene: TRBD1; CDR3 length: 16; clone size: NA; J gene: TRBJ2-7; CDR3 protein: CASSADPGTGTYEQYF; CDR3 DNA: TGTGCCAGCAGCGCCGACCCCGGGACAGGGACCTACGAGCAGTACTTC
V gene: TRBV5-4; D gene: TRBD1; CDR3 length: 16; clone size: NA; J gene: TRBJ2-2; CDR3 protein: CASSNTDRGRTGELFF; CDR3 DNA: TGTGCCAGCAGCAATACCGACAGGGGGCGCACCGGGGAGCTGTTTTTT
V gene: TRBV10-2; D gene: TRBD1; CDR3 length: 14; clone size: once; J gene: TRBJ1-6; CDR3 protein: CASIGDSYNSPLHF; CDR3 DNA: TGCGCCAGCATCGGGGACAGCTATAATTCACCCCTCCACTTT
V gene: TRBV4-1; D gene: NA; CDR3 length: 13; clone size: NA; J gene: TRBJ2-3; CDR3 protein: CASSQDRGGMKYF; CDR3 DNA: TGCGCCAGCAGCCAAGATCGAGGGGGAATGAAGTATTTT
V gene: TRBV7-9; D gene: NA; CDR3 length: 13; clone size: NA; J gene: TRBJ1-4; CDR3 protein: CASSLLPERQPTF; CDR3 DNA: TGTGCCAGCAGCTTATTGCCCGAGCGGCAGCCTACTTTT
V gene: TRBV28; D gene: NA; CDR3 length: 16; clone size: NA; J gene: TRBJ1-1; CDR3 protein: CASSFKWEVSNTEAFF; CDR3 DNA: TGTGCCAGCAGTTTTAAGTGGGAGGTGTCGAACACTGAAGCTTTCTTT
V gene: TRBV11-1; D gene: TRBD1; CDR3 length: 15; clone size: NA; J gene: TRBJ2-7; CDR3 protein: CASSPRTGNDYEQYF; CDR3 DNA: TGTGCCAGCAGCCCGCGGACAGGGAATGACTACGAGCAGTACTTC
V gene: TRBV19; D gene: NA; CDR3 length: 14; clone size: NA; J gene: TRBJ1-5; CDR3 protein: CASSIRDSNQPQHF; CDR3 DNA: TGTGCCAGTAGTATACGGGATAGCAATCAGCCCCAGCATTTT
V gene: TRBV18; D gene: TRBD2; CDR3 length: 16; clone size: NA; J gene: TRBJ2-3; CDR3 protein: CASSPGLAGSTDTQYF; CDR3 DNA: TGTGCCAGCTCACCGGGACTAGCGGGTTCCACAGATACGCAGTATTTT
V gene: TRBV5-1; D gene: TRBD2; CDR3 length: 17; clone size: NA; J gene: TRBJ2-5; CDR3 protein: CASSLATASGSKETQYF; CDR3 DNA: TGCGCCAGCAGCTTGGCCACGGCTAGCGGGAGTAAAGAGACCCAGTACTTC
V gene: TRBV7-9; D gene: NA; CDR3 length: 16; clone size: NA; J gene: TRBJ2-2; CDR3 protein: CASSSRDTANTGELFF; CDR3 DNA: TGTGCCAGCAGCTCACGGGACACAGCGAACACCGGGGAGCTGTTTTTT
V gene: TRBV6-1; D gene: NA; CDR3 length: 15; clone size: NA; J gene: TRBJ1-6; CDR3 protein: CASSESLYYNSPLHF; CDR3 DNA: TGTGCCAGCAGTGAATCCTTGTACTATAATTCACCCCTCCACTTT
V gene: TRBV5-1; D gene: TRBD1; CDR3 length: 15; clone size: NA; J gene: TRBJ2-5; CDR3 protein: CASSLIGQGLETQYF; CDR3 DNA: TGCGCCAGCAGCTTGATAGGACAGGGATTAGAGACCCAGTACTTC
V gene: TRBV21-1; D gene: NA; CDR3 length: 17; clone size: NA; J gene: TRBJ2-7; CDR3 protein: CASSIFRVGAFTYEQYF; CDR3 DNA: TGTGCCAGCAGCATTTTTAGAGTAGGAGCTTTTACCTACGAGCAGTACTTC
V gene: TRBV30; D gene: TRBD1; CDR3 length: 13; clone size: NA; J gene: TRBJ1-6; CDR3 protein: CAWNGQGNSPLHF; CDR3 DNA: TGTGCCTGGAACGGACAGGGGAATTCACCCCTCCACTTT
V gene: TRBV20-1; D gene: NA; CDR3 length: 11; clone size: few; J gene: TRBJ2-7; CDR3 protein: CSASGISEQYF; CDR3 DNA: TGCAGTGCTAGCGGGATCAGCGAGCAGTACTTC
V gene: TRBV29-1; D gene: TRBD2; CDR3 length: 11; clone size: few; J gene: TRBJ2-7; CDR3 protein: CSVRTSGGVYF; CDR3 DNA: TGCAGCGTCCGGACTAGCGGGGGCGTGTACTTC
V gene: TRBV14; D gene: NA; CDR3 length: 13; clone size: NA; J gene: TRBJ1-2; CDR3 protein: CASSQAIRGVYTF; CDR3 DNA: TGTGCCAGCAGCCAAGCTATAAGAGGCGTCTACACCTTC
V gene: TRBV5-1; D gene: NA; CDR3 length: 13; clone size: NA; J gene: TRBJ2-7; CDR3 protein: CASSLDATYEQYF; CDR3 DNA: TGCGCCAGCAGCTTGGACGCGACCTACGAGCAGTACTTC
V gene: TRBV27; D gene: NA; CDR3 length: 11; clone size: NA; J gene: TRBJ2-1; CDR3 protein: CASRFGWEQFF; CDR3 DNA: TGTGCCAGCCGGTTCGGGTGGGAGCAGTTCTTC
V gene: TRBV5-5; D gene: TRBD2; CDR3 length: 16; clone size: NA; J gene: TRBJ2-5; CDR3 protein: CASSRLTSGKQETQYF; CDR3 DNA: TGTGCCAGCAGCCGACTGACTAGCGGGAAGCAAGAGACCCAGTACTTC
V gene: TRBV2; D gene: TRBD2; CDR3 length: 14; clone size: NA; J gene: TRBJ2-7; CDR3 protein: CASSWTSGKDEQYF; CDR3 DNA: TGTGCCAGCAGTTGGACTAGCGGGAAGGACGAGCAGTACTTC
V gene: TRBV4-2; D gene: NA; CDR3 length: 17; clone size: NA; J gene: TRBJ1-1; CDR3 protein: CASSQEIIGGLNTEAFF; CDR3 DNA: TGTGCCAGCAGCCAAGAAATAATCGGGGGATTGAACACTGAAGCTTTCTTT
V gene: TRBV5-6; D gene: TRBD2; CDR3 length: 17; clone size: NA; J gene: TRBJ2-1; CDR3 protein: CASSEGLAGGPHNEQFF; CDR3 DNA: TGTGCCAGCAGCGAAGGACTAGCGGGAGGGCCCCACAATGAGCAGTTCTTC
V gene: TRBV2; D gene: NA; CDR3 length: 13; clone size: NA; J gene: TRBJ2-5; CDR3 protein: CASSEGEQTKKYF; CDR3 DNA: TGTGCCAGCAGTGAAGGTGAACAGACCAAGAAGTACTTC
V gene: TRBV27; D gene: NA; CDR3 length: 16; clone size: NA; J gene: TRBJ1-2; CDR3 protein: CASSLWSAPTNYGYTF; CDR3 DNA: TGTGCCAGCAGTTTATGGTCCGCACCTACTAACTATGGCTACACCTTC
V gene: TRBV5-4; D gene: TRBD2; CDR3 length: 16; clone size: once; J gene: TRBJ2-2; CDR3 protein: CASSWGGGEYTGELFF; CDR3 DNA: TGTGCCAGCAGCTGGGGGGGAGGAGAATACACCGGGGAGCTGTTTTTT
V gene: TRBV6-5; D gene: NA; CDR3 length: 14; clone size: NA; J gene: TRBJ1-4; CDR3 protein: CASRNQGLGEKLFF; CDR3 DNA: TGTGCCAGCAGAAACCAGGGGCTAGGGGAAAAACTGTTTTTT
V gene: TRBV28; D gene: NA; CDR3 length: 15; clone size: NA; J gene: TRBJ1-6; CDR3 protein: CASSLGGAAKSPLHF; CDR3 DNA: TGTGCCAGCAGTTTAGGTGGCGCAGCGAAATCACCCCTCCACTTT
V gene: TRBV30; D gene: TRBD2; CDR3 length: 14; clone size: NA; J gene: TRBJ2-1; CDR3 protein: CAASGRASYNEQFF; CDR3 DNA: TGTGCCGCTAGCGGGAGGGCCTCATACAATGAGCAGTTCTTC
V gene: TRBV9; D gene: NA; CDR3 length: 13; clone size: NA; J gene: TRBJ2-7; CDR3 protein: CASSVEWSGQLLF; CDR3 DNA: TGTGCCAGCAGCGTAGAATGGTCCGGACAGCTCCTCTTC
V gene: TRBV7-9; D gene: TRBD1; CDR3 length: 16; clone size: NA; J gene: TRBJ1-2; CDR3 protein: CASSSRTGAPFYGYTF; CDR3 DNA: TGTGCCAGCAGCTCACGGACAGGGGCCCCCTTCTATGGCTACACCTTC
V gene: TRBV11-2; D gene: NA; CDR3 length: 15; clone size: NA; J gene: TRBJ2-1; CDR3 protein: CASSLVQSLYNEQFF; CDR3 DNA: TGTGCCAGCAGCTTAGTCCAGTCCCTGTACAATGAGCAGTTCTTC
V gene: TRBV19; D gene: NA; CDR3 length: 14; clone size: few; J gene: TRBJ2-7; CDR3 protein: CASRNPGLSYEQYF; CDR3 DNA: TGTGCCAGTCGAAATCCGGGACTTTCCTACGAGCAGTACTTC
V gene: TRBV19; D gene: TRBD2; CDR3 length: 18; clone size: NA; J gene: TRBJ2-3; CDR3 protein: CASRSRRLAGVRADTQYF; CDR3 DNA: TGTGCCAGTAGATCCCGCAGACTAGCGGGAGTCCGGGCGGATACGCAGTATTTT
V gene: TRBV7-9; D gene: TRBD2; CDR3 length: 16; clone size: NA; J gene: TRBJ2-1; CDR3 protein: CASSRYGLAGYNEQFF; CDR3 DNA: TGTGCCAGCAGCAGATACGGACTAGCGGGATACAATGAGCAGTTCTTC
V gene: TRBV7-8; D gene: TRBD2; CDR3 length: 18; clone size: NA; J gene: TRBJ2-1; CDR3 protein: CASSLAYSGRPTYNEQFF; CDR3 DNA: TGTGCCAGCAGCTTAGCGTACAGCGGGAGACCTACTTACAATGAGCAGTTCTTC
V gene: TRBV5-8; D gene: NA; CDR3 length: 15; clone size: NA; J gene: TRBJ2-7; CDR3 protein: CASSRHRVEGYEQYF; CDR3 DNA: TGTGCCAGCAGCCGCCACAGGGTAGAGGGTTACGAGCAGTACTTC
V gene: TRBV5-1; D gene: TRBD2; CDR3 length: 16; clone size: NA; J gene: TRBJ2-3; CDR3 protein: CASSLTPLAGGDTQYF; CDR3 DNA: TGCGCCAGCAGCTTGACCCCGCTAGCGGGAGGGGATACGCAGTATTTT
V gene: TRBV28; D gene: NA; CDR3 length: 13; clone size: NA; J gene: TRBJ1-2; CDR3 protein: CASSFTRNYGYTF; CDR3 DNA: TGTGCCAGCAGTTTCACCAGGAACTATGGCTACACCTTC
V gene: TRBV9; D gene: TRBD2; CDR3 length: 16; clone size: NA; J gene: TRBJ2-3; CDR3 protein: CASSVDGTSGTDTQYF; CDR3 DNA: TGTGCCAGCAGCGTTGACGGGACTAGCGGCACAGATACGCAGTATTTT
V gene: TRBV18; D gene: NA; CDR3 length: 17; clone size: NA; J gene: TRBJ1-3; CDR3 protein: CASSPNYDTHAGNTIYF; CDR3 DNA: TGTGCCAGCTCACCTAACTATGATACCCATGCTGGAAACACCATATATTTT
V gene: TRBV18; D gene: TRBD1; CDR3 length: 15; clone size: NA; J gene: TRBJ1-2; CDR3 protein: CASSPDRGRNYGYTF; CDR3 DNA: TGTGCCAGCTCACCAGACAGGGGCAGAAACTATGGCTACACCTTC